The T cell receptor (beta chain) under discussion was sequenced for a study of human T cells and chemical hapten exposure (dated by TCRdb to the early 2020s). Regarding the research as a whole: For sensitization, 2% DPC in acetone was applied to a 2 cm by 2 cm area of upper inner arm skin. Patch tests used Finn chambers with 0.01% DPC on the upper back, scored after 6 days by International Contact Dermatitis Research Group standards. Blood was sampled from patients pre-sensitization (week 0) and at 2, 6 and about 24 weeks after DPC sensitization. Around 30 alopecia patients provided blood for TCR sequencing at one to four time points (pre-sensitization, 2, 6 and 24 weeks). Peripheral blood TCR repertoire changes were tracked in vivo in alopecia patients during primary and secondary sensitization to the hapten diphenylcyclopropenone (DPC). The mostly female patient cohort included alopecia areata with under or over 50% scalp involvement, alopecia totalis and alopecia universalis. Weekly therapeutic DPC doses were additionally applied to the scalp of patients throughout the approximately 23-week study period. Libraries were pooled for sequencing, and variation in per-sample TCR yields was attributed mainly to small differences in library volumes within the pool.

The germline V gene yields MDHEN for CDR1 and SYDVKM for CDR2. The germline ends are 15 bases apart after V is trimmed by 7 bases and J by 4 bases. The CDR3, from cysteine to phenylalanine, totals 14 residues. CDR3 DNA only is kept here, 42 bases in frame from base 1. Study-level results and caveats: No change with DPC sensitization was found in the number of TCRs above 1 in 1000 frequency, and no evidence of global repertoire structure alterations was found. Repeated subsampling changed both the strength of the expansion versus patch-test correlation and the threshold at which that correlation became significant. Compared with pre-sensitization or healthy control sets, expanded TCRs formed significantly more large CDR3 similarity clusters, which is consistent with antigen-driven responses. Patch test score correlated positively with the number of PT1 expanded TCRs, reaching significance at thresholds 8, 16 and 32 but not at 4. Alopecia, a presumed autoimmune disease, was present in all patients, so the immune response of the patients might differ from that of healthy individuals.

The library was prepared using RACE. The sample was run on a NextSeq 500. Library preparation attached unique molecular identifiers to individual cDNA molecules for quantitative, reproducible TCR counting. For every blood RNA sample, sequencing covered both the TCR alpha and TCR beta chains. The published analysis was carried out like this. The median number of TCRs per sample was 95,638, ranging from roughly 20,000 to 700,000. The Decombinator software suite was used to annotate the V, J and CDR3 of the TCR reads. To make PS versus PT1 abundance plots, every sample was subsampled to the same number of TCRs (28,000). Expanded TCRs were defined as absent before sensitization and observed at least eight times at the 2-week time point. Through fastp at Q25 and MiXCR, TCRdb rebuilt clones from the public reads, retaining in-frame beta chains. Rows are combined by CDR3 protein, so each entry shows the most common genes and DNA. These V and J calls are TCRdb output, not the study's own analysis. The sample table lists fewer than 200,000 distinct CDR3 sequences, 25% to 30% of them with a count of one. Of the sample, approximately 3% is held by the ten largest clones.

To note about this clonotype: Its antigen is currently not known. Base qualities are not provided; no much larger clone lies one nucleotide away.

What this sample's time point label stands for: pre-sensitization, week 0. The sample's treatment or condition, from its label and the paper: therapeutic diphenylcyclopropenone sensitization with weekly scalp DPC. Blood at each patch-test visit was drawn before the patch test was applied. Patients were eligible if aged 18 to 70, diagnosed with alopecia and judged suitable for DPC therapy, and pregnant patients were excluded. Total RNA was extracted from unfractionated whole blood that had been collected in Tempus Blood RNA tubes. The sequence joins TRBV28 to TRBJ2-3; a weak D assignment points to TRBD2 (6 bases agree). The sample was whole blood, taken in connection with sensitization to the hapten diphenylcyclopropenone (DPC). This clonotype was obtained from a woman aged 25 to 39 with alopecia areata. Some clones in this sample may be carry-over from other donors' samples. At the DNA level, the sequence is TGTGCCAGCATCGAGGGCAGGGAGGCAGATACGCAGTATTTT. Its protein product is CASIEGREADTQYF.